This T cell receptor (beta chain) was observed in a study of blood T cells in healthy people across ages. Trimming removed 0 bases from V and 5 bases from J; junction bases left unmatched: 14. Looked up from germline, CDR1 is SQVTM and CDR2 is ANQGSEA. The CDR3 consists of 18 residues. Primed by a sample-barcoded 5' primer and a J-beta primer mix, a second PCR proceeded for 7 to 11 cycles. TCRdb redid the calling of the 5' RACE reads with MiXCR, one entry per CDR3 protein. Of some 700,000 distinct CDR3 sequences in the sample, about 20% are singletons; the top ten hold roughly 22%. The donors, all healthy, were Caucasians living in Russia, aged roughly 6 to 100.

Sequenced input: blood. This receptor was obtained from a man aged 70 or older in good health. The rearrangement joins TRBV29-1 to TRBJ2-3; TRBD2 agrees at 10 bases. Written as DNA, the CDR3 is TGCAGCGTTGAAGAAATGGCTCGGGCTAGCGGGAGACAAGATACGCAGTATTTT. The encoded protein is CSVEEMARASGRQDTQYF.